The present T cell receptor beta chain was sequenced within a study of vaccination and CD4 T cells after COVID-19. This clonotype was counted only a few times. The antigen is unknown. There are 13 residues in the CDR3. Trimming pared 7 bases from V and 4 bases from J, leaving 13 bases between. Scientists ran DNA taken from cultured CD4+ T cells through the Oncomine TCR Beta short-read assay for sequencing. From cultured CD4+ T cells, genomic DNA was extracted. Using its own MiXCR run on the PCR reads, TCRdb lists one record per CDR3 protein. The sample yields around 19,000 distinct CDR3 sequences, roughly 37% seen once. Treatment in this sample: approximately 11-day PBMC culture with coronavirus spike peptide pools or control peptides (ViraFEST assay). Negative-selection isolation of CD4+ T cells was performed after roughly nine days of culture.

This TCR was sampled from a human donor who received a COVID-19 vaccine. The source material was CD4+ T cells from blood, cultured in vitro, sampled before SARS-CoV-2 vaccination. V is TRBV12-3 or TRBV12-4 and J is TRBJ1-2; the D gene is possibly TRBD1 (6 bases). This chain's CDR3 is CASMPTGPYGYTF. CDR3 sequence (DNA): TGTGCCAGCATGCCGACAGGCCCCTATGGCTACACCTTC.